This TCR beta chain was found in a study of T cells in Graves' hyperthyroidism and ophthalmopathy. Study-level information: Pretreatment peripheral blood was obtained at initial diagnosis. Study outcomes and limitations: Also found in blood were most expanded thyroid clonotypes above 0.001.

At least ten counts were recorded for this clonotype. The antigen is undetermined. Diagnosing involved the use of clinical symptoms, serum thyroxine and TRAb, thyroid ultrasound and orbital computed tomography. The PBMCs were sourced from fresh peripheral blood (around 9.9 ml). Authors of the study amplified TCR beta CDR3 regions from RNA transcripts. Primed by the HTBI set, a first-round RT-PCR was run on the TCR CDR3. TCRdb ran MiXCR on the multiplex PCR reads and lists one entry per CDR3 protein. The sample carries about 720,000 distinct CDR3 sequences, 18% recorded once. Looked up from germline, CDR1 is LGHNT and CDR2 is FRNRAP. The CDR3 is 17 amino acids.

J is TRBJ2-7 and V is TRBV12-5; TRBD1 might be the D (6 bases). Material for sequencing was blood. This sequence was found in a woman in her forties or fifties with Graves' hyperthyroidism that later progressed to Graves' ophthalmopathy. CDR3 amino acids: CAVEPGEGAGPSYEQYF. The CDR3, as DNA: TGTGCCGTGGAGCCAGGGGAAGGGGCAGGCCCTTCCTACGAGCAGTACTTC. Full variable domain (remainder filled in from reference TRBV12-5 and TRBJ2-7): DARVTQTPRHKVTEMGQEVTMRCQPILGHNTVFWYRQTMMQGLELLAYFRNRAPLDDSGMPKDRFSAEMPDATLATLKIQPSEPRDSAVYFCAVEPGEGAGPSYEQYFGPGTRLTVT.